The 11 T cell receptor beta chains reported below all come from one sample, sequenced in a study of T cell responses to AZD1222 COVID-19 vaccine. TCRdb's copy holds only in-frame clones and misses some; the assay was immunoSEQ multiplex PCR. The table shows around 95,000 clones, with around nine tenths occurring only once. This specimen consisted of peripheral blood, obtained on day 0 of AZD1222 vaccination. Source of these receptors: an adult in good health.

The CDR3 reads CASSLRTGGDGYTF. The CDR3 region has the DNA TGCGCCAGCAGCTTGCGGACAGGGGGCGATGGCTACACCTTC. This chain joins TRBV5-1 and TRBJ1-2, with 11 bases identical to TRBD1. J gave up 6 bases and V 1 base, and 2 bases lay outside the gene matches. Looked up from germline, CDR1 is SGHRS and CDR2 is YFSETQ. The CDR3 loop spans 14 amino acids.

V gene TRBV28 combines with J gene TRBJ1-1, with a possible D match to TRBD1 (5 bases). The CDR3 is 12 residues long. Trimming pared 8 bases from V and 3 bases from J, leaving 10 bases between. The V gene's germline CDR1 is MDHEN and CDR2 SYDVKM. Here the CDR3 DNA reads TGTGCCAGCTCAGGGTTACACACTGAAGCTTTCTTT. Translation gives CASSGLHTEAFF.

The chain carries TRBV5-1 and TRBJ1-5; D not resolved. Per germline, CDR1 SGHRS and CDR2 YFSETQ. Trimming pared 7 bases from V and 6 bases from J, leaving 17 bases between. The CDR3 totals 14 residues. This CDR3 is CASAPRAGGQPQHF. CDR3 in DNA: TGCGCCAGCGCCCCGAGGGCAGGCGGTCAGCCCCAGCATTTT.

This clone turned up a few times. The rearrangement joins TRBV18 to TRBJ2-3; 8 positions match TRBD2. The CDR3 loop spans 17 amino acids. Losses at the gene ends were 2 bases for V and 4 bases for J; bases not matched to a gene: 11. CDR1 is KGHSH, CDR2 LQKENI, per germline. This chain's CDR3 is CASSPLRELAVADTQYF. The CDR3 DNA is TGTGCCAGCTCACCATTGCGGGAACTAGCGGTAGCAGATACGCAGTATTTT.

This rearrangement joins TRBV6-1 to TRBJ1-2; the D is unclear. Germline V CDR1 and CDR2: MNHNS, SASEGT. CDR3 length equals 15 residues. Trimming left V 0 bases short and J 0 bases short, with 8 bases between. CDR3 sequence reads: CASSEAGNTNYGYTF. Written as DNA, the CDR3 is TGTGCCAGCAGTGAAGCTGGAAACACTAACTATGGCTACACCTTC.

In nucleotides, the CDR3 is TGTGCCAGCAGCTTGCGGGCGGCGGCATCCGGCTACACCTTC. Translating it yields CASSLRAAASGYTF. The rearrangement joins TRBV5-6 to TRBJ1-2; D unresolved. Per the germline V gene, CDR1 is SGHDT and CDR2 is YYEEEE. The CDR3 has 14 amino acids. V shed 1 base and J shed 8 bases, with 15 bases lying between them.

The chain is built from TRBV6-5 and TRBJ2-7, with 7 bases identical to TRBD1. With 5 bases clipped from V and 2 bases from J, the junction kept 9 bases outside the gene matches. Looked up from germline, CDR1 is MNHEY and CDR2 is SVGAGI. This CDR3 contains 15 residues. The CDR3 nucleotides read TGTGCCAGCAGTACGGCCCCACAGGGGACCTACGAGCAGTACTTC. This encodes CASSTAPQGTYEQYF.

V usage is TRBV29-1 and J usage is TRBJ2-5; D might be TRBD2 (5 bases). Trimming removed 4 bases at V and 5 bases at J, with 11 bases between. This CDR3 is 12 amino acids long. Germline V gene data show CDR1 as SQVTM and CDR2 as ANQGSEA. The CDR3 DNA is TGCAGCGTTGCAGCGGCAAGCGAGACCCAGTACTTC. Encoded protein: CSVAAASETQYF.

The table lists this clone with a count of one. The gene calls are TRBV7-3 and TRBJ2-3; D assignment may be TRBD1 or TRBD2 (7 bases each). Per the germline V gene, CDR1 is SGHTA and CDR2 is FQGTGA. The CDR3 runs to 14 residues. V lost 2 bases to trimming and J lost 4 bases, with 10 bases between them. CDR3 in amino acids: CASSLSGGADTQYF. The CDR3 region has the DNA TGTGCCAGCAGCTTATCAGGGGGGGCAGATACGCAGTATTTT.

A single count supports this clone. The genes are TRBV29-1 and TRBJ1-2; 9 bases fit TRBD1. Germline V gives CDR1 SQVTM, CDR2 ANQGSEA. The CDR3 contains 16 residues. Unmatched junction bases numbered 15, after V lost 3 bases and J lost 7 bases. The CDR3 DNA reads TGCAGCGTTGACGAGGGGGACAGGGCCGGTACAAGTGGCTACACCTTC. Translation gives CSVDEGDRAGTSGYTF.

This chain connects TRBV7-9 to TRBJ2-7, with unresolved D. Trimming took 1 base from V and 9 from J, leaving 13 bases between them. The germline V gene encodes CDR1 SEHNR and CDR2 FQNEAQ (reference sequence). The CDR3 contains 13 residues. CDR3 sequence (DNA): TGTGCCAGCAGCTTAGAAGACGCGTCGGTGCAGTACTTC. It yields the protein CASSLEDASVQYF. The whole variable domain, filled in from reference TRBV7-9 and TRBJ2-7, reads DTGVSQNPRHKITKRGQNVTFRCDPISEHNRLYWYRQTLGQGPEFLTYFQNEAQLEKSRLLSDRFSAERPKGSFSTLEIQRTEQGDSAMYLCASSLEDASVQYFGPGTRLTVT.